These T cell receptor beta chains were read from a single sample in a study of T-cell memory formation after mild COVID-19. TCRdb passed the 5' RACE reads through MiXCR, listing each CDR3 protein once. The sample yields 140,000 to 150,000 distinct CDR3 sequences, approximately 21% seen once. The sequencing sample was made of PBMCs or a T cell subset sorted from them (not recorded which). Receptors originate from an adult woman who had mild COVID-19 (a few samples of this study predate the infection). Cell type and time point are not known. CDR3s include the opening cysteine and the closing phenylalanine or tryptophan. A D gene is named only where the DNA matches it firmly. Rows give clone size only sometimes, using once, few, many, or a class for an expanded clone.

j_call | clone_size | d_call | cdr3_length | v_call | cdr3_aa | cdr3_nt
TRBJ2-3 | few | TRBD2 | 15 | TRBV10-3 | CAISSAGGPSDTQYF | TGTGCCATCAGTTCAGCGGGGGGGCCCTCAGATACGCAGTATTTT
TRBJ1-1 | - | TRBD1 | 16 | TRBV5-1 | CASSSGTGGVNTEAFF | TGCGCCAGCAGCTCTGGGACAGGGGGAGTGAACACTGAAGCTTTCTTT
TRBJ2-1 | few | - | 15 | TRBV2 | CASSDAAGSYNEQFF | TGTGCCAGCAGTGACGCAGCGGGCTCCTACAATGAGCAGTTCTTC
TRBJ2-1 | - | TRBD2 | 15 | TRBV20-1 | CSARDAGVTYNEQFF | TGCAGTGCTAGAGACGCGGGAGTAACCTACAATGAGCAGTTCTTC
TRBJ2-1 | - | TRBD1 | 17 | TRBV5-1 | CASSLGTGGSNYNEQFF | TGCGCCAGCAGCTTGGGGACAGGGGGCAGTAACTACAATGAGCAGTTCTTC
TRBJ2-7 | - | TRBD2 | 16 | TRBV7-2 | CASSLVPSGFSYEQYF | TGTGCCAGCAGCTTAGTTCCTAGCGGGTTCTCCTACGAGCAGTACTTC
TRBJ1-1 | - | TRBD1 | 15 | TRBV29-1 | CSVGRTGSVNTEAFF | TGCAGCGTTGGTCGGACAGGGTCAGTGAACACTGAAGCTTTCTTT
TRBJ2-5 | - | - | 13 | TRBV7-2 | CASSRGTLETQYF | TGTGCCAGCAGCCGGGGGACGCTCGAGACCCAGTACTTC
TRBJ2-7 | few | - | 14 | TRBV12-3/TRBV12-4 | CASSLPGLPYEQYF | TGTGCCAGCAGTTTACCCGGCCTACCCTACGAGCAGTACTTC
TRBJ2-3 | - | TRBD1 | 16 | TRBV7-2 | CASSTGTGGNTDTQYF | TGTGCCAGCAGCACCGGGACAGGGGGAAACACAGATACGCAGTATTTT
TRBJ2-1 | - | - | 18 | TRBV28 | CASSFYRSGDGMRYEQFF | TGTGCCAGCAGTTTCTACAGGTCAGGGGACGGCATGCGATATGAGCAGTTCTTC
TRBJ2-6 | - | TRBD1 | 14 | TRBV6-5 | CASRPRDRVSVLTF | TGTGCCAGCAGGCCCCGGGACAGGGTCAGCGTCCTGACTTTC
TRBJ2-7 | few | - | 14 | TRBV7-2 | CASSLGLDTYEQYF | TGTGCCAGCAGCTTAGGGCTAGATACCTACGAGCAGTACTTC
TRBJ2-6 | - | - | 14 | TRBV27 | CASSFLSGANVLTF | TGTGCCAGCAGTTTCCTCTCTGGGGCCAACGTCCTGACTTTC
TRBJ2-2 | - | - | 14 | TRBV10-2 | CASSESWGTGELFF | TGCGCCAGCAGTGAGTCATGGGGCACCGGGGAGCTGTTTTTT
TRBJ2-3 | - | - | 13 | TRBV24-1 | CATSAGSTDTQYF | TGTGCCACCAGTGCGGGCAGCACAGATACGCAGTATTTT
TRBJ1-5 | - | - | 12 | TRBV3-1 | CASSQANQPQHF | TGTGCCAGCAGCCAAGCAAATCAGCCCCAGCATTTT
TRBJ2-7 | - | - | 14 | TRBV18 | CASSPRDGAYEQYF | TGTGCCAGCTCACCAAGGGACGGGGCCTACGAGCAGTACTTC
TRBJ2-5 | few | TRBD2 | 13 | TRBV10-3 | CATQLAAQETQYF | TGTGCCACCCAACTAGCGGCTCAAGAGACCCAGTACTTC
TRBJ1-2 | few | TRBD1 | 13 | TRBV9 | CASSSGQGDGYTF | TGTGCCAGCAGCTCGGGACAGGGGGATGGCTACACCTTC
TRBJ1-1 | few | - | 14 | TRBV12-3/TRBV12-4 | CASSLAMGDTEAFF | TGTGCCAGCAGTTTAGCGATGGGGGACACTGAAGCTTTCTTT
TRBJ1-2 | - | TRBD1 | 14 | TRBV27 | CASSFGRGNYGYTF | TGTGCCAGCAGTTTTGGCAGGGGGAACTATGGCTACACCTTC
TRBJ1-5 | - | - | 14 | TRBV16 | CASSQGNSNQPQHF | TGTGCCAGCAGCCAAGGTAATAGCAATCAGCCCCAGCATTTT
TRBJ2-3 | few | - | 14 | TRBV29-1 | CSVAATRGTDTQYF | TGCAGCGTTGCGGCCACGCGGGGCACAGATACGCAGTATTTT